Reported below is one T cell receptor (beta chain). TCRdb keeps only in-frame clones here, not all; method: immunoSEQ multiplex PCR. The table shows some 70,000 clones, with approximately 79% occurring only once. The source of the sample is a study of OX40 agonist ivuxolimab in advanced cancers. CDR1 is LNHDA and CDR2 is SQIVND in the germline V gene (reference sequence). This CDR3 is 15 amino acids long. With V trimmed by 4 bases and J by 5 bases, 8 bases remained unmatched. The rearrangement uses TRBV19 and TRBJ1-1; 9 bases fit TRBD1. Sequenced here: CD4+ or CD8+ T cells sorted from blood, sampled in a trial of the OX40 agonist ivuxolimab. The receptor comes from an adult with an advanced solid tumor such as melanoma, head and neck, liver or kidney cancer. In DNA, the CDR3 is TGTGCCAGTAGTAGCACAACAGGGGGCTGGACTGAAGCTTTCTTT. As protein: CASSSTTGGWTEAFF.